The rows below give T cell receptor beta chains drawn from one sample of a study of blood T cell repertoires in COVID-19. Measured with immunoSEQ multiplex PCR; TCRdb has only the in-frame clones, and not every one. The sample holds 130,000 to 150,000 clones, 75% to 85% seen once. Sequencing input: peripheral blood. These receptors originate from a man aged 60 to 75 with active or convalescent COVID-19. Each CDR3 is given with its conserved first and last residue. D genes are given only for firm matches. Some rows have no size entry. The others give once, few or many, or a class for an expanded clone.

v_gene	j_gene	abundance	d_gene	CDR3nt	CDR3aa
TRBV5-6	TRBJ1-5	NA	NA	TGTGCCAGCAGCCTAGGGGGGGCGTTTCATAATCAGCCCCAGCATTTT	CASSLGGAFHNQPQHF
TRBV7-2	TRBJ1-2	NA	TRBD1	TGTGCCAGCAGCCAGGACAGGGGAGTCTATGGCTACACCTTC	CASSQDRGVYGYTF
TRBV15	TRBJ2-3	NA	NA	TGTGCCACCAGCCTAGATCAAATAAGCACAGATACGCAGTATTTT	CATSLDQISTDTQYF
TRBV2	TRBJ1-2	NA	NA	TGTGCCAGCAATGGAGGGTATGGCTACACCTTC	CASNGGYGYTF
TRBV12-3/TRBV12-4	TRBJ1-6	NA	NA	TGTGCCAGCAATCTAAACGCGGATTCACCCCTCCACTTT	CASNLNADSPLHF
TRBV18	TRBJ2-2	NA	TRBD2	TGTGCCAGCTCACCGAGGACTAGCGGGACCTCGAACACCGGGGAGCTGTTTTTT	CASSPRTSGTSNTGELFF
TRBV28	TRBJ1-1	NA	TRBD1	TGTGCCAGCGAATCACCACAGGGGGCGGACACTGAAGCTTTCTTT	CASESPQGADTEAFF
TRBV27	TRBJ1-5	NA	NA	TGTGCCAGCAGTTTAAAAGGGACACCGTTACCCAATCAGCCCCAGCATTTT	CASSLKGTPLPNQPQHF
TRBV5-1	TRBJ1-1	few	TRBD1	TGCGCCAGCAGCCCCCTGACAGGGGAGAACACTGAAGCTTTCTTT	CASSPLTGENTEAFF
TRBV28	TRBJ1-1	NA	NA	TGTGCCAGCAGTCCCCTGGGGGCCTACACTGAAGCTTTCTTT	CASSPLGAYTEAFF
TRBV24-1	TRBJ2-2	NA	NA	TGTGCCACCAGTGATTTAGGGGGAAACGGCGGGGAGCTGTTTTTT	CATSDLGGNGGELFF
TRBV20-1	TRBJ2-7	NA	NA	TGCAGTGCTACAGTCTCCTACGAGCAGTACTTC	CSATVSYEQYF
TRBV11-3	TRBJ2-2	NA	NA	TGTGCCAGCAGCTTAGGAGGGTTGACGAGGACCGGGGAGCTGTTTTTT	CASSLGGLTRTGELFF
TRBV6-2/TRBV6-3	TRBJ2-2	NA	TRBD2	TGTGCCAGCAGTTCCCAGGGACTAGCGGGAGTACACAACACCGGGGAGCTGTTTTTT	CASSSQGLAGVHNTGELFF
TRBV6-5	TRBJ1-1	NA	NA	TGTGCCAGCAGCCGATCAGGGGCGGGTGAAGCTTTCTTT	CASSRSGAGEAFF
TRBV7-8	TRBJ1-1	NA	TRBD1	TGTGCCAGCAGCACTGGACAGGGGGCATATCCCGACCTTGAAGCTTTCTTT	CASSTGQGAYPDLEAFF
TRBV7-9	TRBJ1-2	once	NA	TGTGCCAGCAGCTCAGATAACTATGGCTACACCTTC	CASSSDNYGYTF
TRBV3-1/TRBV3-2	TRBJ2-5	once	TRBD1	TGTGCCAGCAGTGGACAGGGGAGTCGGCAAGAGACCCAGTACTTC	CASSGQGSRQETQYF
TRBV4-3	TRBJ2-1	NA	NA	TGCGCCAGCAGCCTTTTCCCCTCCGGGACTCAAGGAGAGCATGAGCAGTTCTTC	CASSLFPSGTQGEHEQFF
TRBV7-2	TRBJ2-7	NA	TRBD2	TGTGCCAGCAGCTTACTCGCGGGAGTCCCCGAGCAGTACTTC	CASSLLAGVPEQYF
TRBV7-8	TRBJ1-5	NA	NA	TGTGCCAGCAGCTTAGGTATGGGGGCTGGCAATCAGCCCCAGCATTTT	CASSLGMGAGNQPQHF
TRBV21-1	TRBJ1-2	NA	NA	TGTGCCAGCAGACCAAGCCGGACAGGGGGGAATAACTATGGCTACACCTTC	CASRPSRTGGNNYGYTF
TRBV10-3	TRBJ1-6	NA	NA	TGTGCCATCAAAGGGGCGAGGTCACCCCTCCACTTT	CAIKGARSPLHF
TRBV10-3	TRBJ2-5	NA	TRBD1	TGTGCCATCAGTGATGGGACAGGGGCGCAAGAGACCCAGTACTTC	CAISDGTGAQETQYF
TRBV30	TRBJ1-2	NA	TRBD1	TGTGCCTGGAGAAGGACAGGGAGCGTGGAAGGCTACACCTTC	CAWRRTGSVEGYTF
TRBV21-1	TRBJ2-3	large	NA	TGTGCCAGCAGCAAAGTGGGCTCGCTGGCAGATACGCAGTATTTT	CASSKVGSLADTQYF
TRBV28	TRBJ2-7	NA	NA	TGTGCCAGCTTCAGAGGGCCCTACGAGCAGTACTTC	CASFRGPYEQYF
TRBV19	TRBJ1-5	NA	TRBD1	TGTGCCAGTAGTATACCGGACAGGGGGGGTCAGCCCCAGCATTTT	CASSIPDRGGQPQHF
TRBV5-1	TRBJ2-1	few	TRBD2	TGCGCCAGCAGCTTGGCGGGAGGAAGGAATGAGCAGTTCTTC	CASSLAGGRNEQFF
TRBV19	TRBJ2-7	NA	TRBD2	TGTGCCAGTAGTATAGTAGTACTGCCGGGACTAGCGGACCGCTTACCTCCCTACGAGCAGTACTTC	CASSIVVLPGLADRLPPYEQYF
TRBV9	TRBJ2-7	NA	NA	TGTGCCAGCAGCGTAGGGGCAGGGGAACGATCCGAGCAGTACTTC	CASSVGAGERSEQYF
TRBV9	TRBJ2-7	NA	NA	TGTGCCAGCAGCCCCCGCACAGGGCAACGGAGCGAGCAGTACTTC	CASSPRTGQRSEQYF
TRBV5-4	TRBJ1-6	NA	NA	TGTGCCAGCAGCAACCCCCAGGGCATGCGATCACCCCTCCACTTT	CASSNPQGMRSPLHF
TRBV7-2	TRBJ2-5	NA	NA	TGTGCCAGCAGCTTAGCGGACGGGGAAACCCAGTACTTC	CASSLADGETQYF
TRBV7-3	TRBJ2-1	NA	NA	TGTGCCAGCAGCGGGGACTCTTACAATGAGCAGTTCTTC	CASSGDSYNEQFF
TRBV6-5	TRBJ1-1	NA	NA	TGTGCCAGCAAGGGGGGGGCCGAATACGTTACTGAAGCTTTCTTT	CASKGGAEYVTEAFF
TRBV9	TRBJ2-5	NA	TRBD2	TGTGCCAGCAGCGACTCCAGCGGGAGGGCCGGAGAGACCCAGTACTTC	CASSDSSGRAGETQYF
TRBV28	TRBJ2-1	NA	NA	TGTGCCAGCAGTCGGGACTTGAGCTCCTACAATGAGCAGTTCTTC	CASSRDLSSYNEQFF
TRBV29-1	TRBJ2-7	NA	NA	TGCAGCGTTTGGACAGCACTTTACGAGCAGTACTTC	CSVWTALYEQYF
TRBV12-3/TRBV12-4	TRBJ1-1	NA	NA	TGTGCCAGCAGTCTACAGGGTACTGAAGCTTTCTTT	CASSLQGTEAFF
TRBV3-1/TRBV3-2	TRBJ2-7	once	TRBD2	TGTGCCAGCAGCCTGGGACTAGCGGGGGAAGGGACCTTCGGGCAGTACTTC	CASSLGLAGEGTFGQYF
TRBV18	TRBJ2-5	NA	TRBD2	TGTGCCAGCTCACCACCGGGCTTACTAGCGGGTTCCCAAGAGACCCAGTACTTC	CASSPPGLLAGSQETQYF
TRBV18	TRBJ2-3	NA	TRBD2	TGTGCCAGCTCACCCGGGACTAGCGGGAGAACAGATACGCAGTATTTT	CASSPGTSGRTDTQYF